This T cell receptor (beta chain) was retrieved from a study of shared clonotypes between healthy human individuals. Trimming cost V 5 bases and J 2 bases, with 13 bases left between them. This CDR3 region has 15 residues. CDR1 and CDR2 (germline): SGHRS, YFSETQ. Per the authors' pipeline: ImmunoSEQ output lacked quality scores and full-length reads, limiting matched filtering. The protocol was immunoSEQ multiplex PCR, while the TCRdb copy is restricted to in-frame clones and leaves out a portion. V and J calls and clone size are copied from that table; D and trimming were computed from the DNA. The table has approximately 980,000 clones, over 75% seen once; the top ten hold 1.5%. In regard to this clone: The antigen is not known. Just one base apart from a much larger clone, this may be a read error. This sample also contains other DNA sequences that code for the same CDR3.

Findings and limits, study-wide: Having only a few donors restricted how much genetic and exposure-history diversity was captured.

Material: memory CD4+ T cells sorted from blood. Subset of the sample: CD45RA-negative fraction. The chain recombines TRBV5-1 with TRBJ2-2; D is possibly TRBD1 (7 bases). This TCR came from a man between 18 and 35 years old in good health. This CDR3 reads CASRGGTANTGELFF. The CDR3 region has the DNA TGCGCCAGCAGAGGGGGGACAGCCAACACCGGGGAGCTGTTTTTT.